This entry is about one T cell receptor beta chain. Its specificity is not known. CDR1 is MDHEN, CDR2 SYDVKM, per germline. V was shortened by 4 bases and J by 0 bases, with 10 bases between the two germline ends. There are 15 residues in the CDR3. These data are taken from a study of blood T cells in healthy people across ages. General study results and limits: It was held that the diversity estimates obtained from one million T cells were underestimates.

Using a J-beta primer mix together with a sample-barcoded 5' primer, a second PCR was run for roughly 6 to 12 cycles. TCRdb redid the calling of the 5' RACE reads with MiXCR, one entry per CDR3 protein. Here the sample spans hundreds of thousands of distinct CDR3 sequences, 56% being singletons. Material: blood. This receptor was obtained from a man in his forties in good health. The chain employs TRBV28 and TRBJ1-5, with D possibly TRBD1 on 6 matching bases. The CDR3 DNA reads TGTGCCAGCAGTTCAGGGGATCGTAGCAATCAGCCCCAGCATTTT. Translating gives CASSSGDRSNQPQHF.